A few counts support the clone carrying this TCR beta chain. V lost 7 bases, J lost 2 bases, and 15 bases lay in between. CDR1 and CDR2 (germline): SEHNR, FQNEAQ (reference sequence). The CDR3 has 15 amino acids. Here immunoSEQ multiplex PCR was the method, and the copy in TCRdb shows in-frame clones only, minus some. This table has some 11,000 clones, nearly 80% appearing once. The data belong to a study of sequential checkpoint blockade in melanoma. Treatment indicated: randomized to nivolumab then ipilimumab (arm A) or the reverse (arm B). No patient had prior DNA-damaging chemotherapy. The chain uses TRBV7-9 and TRBJ1-5, with D unclear. The TCR originated in a human donor with melanoma. The sequencing used CD8+ T cells sorted from blood (inferred from file names), collected from a patient given nivolumab and ipilimumab in sequence. CDR3 loop: CASTWSGNGNQPQHF. The DNA of the CDR3 is TGTGCCAGCACCTGGTCGGGGAATGGCAATCAGCCCCAGCATTTT. Drawing the rest from reference TRBV7-9 and TRBJ1-5, the complete variable domain is DTGVSQNPRHKITKRGQNVTFRCDPISEHNRLYWYRQTLGQGPEFLTYFQNEAQLEKSRLLSDRFSAERPKGSFSTLEIQRTEQGDSAMYLCASTWSGNGNQPQHFGDGTRLSIL.